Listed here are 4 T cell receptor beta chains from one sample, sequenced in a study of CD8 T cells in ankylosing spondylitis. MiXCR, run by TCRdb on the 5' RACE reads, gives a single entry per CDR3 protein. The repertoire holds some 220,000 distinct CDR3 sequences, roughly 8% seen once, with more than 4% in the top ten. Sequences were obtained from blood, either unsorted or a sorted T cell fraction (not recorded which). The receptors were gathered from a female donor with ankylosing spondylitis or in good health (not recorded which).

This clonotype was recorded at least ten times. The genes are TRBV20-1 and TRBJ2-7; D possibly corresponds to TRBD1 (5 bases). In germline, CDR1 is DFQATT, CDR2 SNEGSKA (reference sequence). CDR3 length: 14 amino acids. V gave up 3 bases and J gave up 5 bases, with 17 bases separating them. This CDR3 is CSARHIRVIDEQYF. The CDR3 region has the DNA TGCAGTGCTAGGCACATCAGGGTGATCGACGAGCAGTACTTC.

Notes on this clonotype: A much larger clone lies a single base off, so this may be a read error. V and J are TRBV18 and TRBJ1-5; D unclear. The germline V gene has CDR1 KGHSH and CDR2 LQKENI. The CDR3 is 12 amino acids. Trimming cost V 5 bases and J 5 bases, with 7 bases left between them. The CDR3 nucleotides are TGTGCCAGCTCAGGCGGGGATCAGCCCCAGCATTTT. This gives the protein CASSGGDQPQHF.

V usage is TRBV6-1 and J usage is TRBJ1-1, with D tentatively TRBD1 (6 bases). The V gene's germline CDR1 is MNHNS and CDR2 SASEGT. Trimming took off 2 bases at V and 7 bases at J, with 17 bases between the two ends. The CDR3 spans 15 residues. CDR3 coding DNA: TGTGCCAGCAGTGAAAGGGCAGGGAGGGGGATTGAAGCTTTCTTT. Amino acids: CASSERAGRGIEAFF.

The CDR3 sequence is CASSPEFGKLFF. CDR3 in DNA: TGTGCCAGCTCACCGGAGTTCGGAAAACTGTTTTTT. This chain links TRBV18 with TRBJ1-4; no firm D call. Trimming took 3 bases from V and 10 from J, leaving 9 bases between them. Germline V gene lookup returns CDR1 KGHSH and CDR2 LQKENI. This CDR3 comprises 12 residues.